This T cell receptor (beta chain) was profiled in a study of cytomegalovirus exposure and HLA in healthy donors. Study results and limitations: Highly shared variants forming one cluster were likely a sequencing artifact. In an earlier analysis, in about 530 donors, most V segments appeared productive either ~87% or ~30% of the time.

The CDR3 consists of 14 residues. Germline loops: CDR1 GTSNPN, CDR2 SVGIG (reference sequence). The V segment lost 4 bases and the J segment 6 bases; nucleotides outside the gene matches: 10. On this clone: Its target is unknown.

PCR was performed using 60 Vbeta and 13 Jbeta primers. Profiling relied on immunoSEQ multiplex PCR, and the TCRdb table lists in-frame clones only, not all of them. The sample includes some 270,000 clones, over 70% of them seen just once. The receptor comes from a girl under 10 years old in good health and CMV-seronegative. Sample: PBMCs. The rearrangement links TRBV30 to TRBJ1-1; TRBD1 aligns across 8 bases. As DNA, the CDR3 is TGTGCCTGGACCTCAGGACAGGGCCCAGCTGAAGCTTTCTTT. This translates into CAWTSGQGPAEAFF. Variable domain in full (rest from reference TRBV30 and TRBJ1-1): SQTIHQWPATLVQPVGSPLSLECTVEGTSNPNLYWYRQAAGRGLQLLFYSVGIGQISSEVPQNLSASRPQDRQFILSSKKLLLSDSGFYLCAWTSGQGPAEAFFGQGTRLTVV.